The next 31 T cell receptor beta chains were all read from a single sample in a study of blood T cell repertoires in COVID-19. The repertoire was sequenced with immunoSEQ multiplex PCR; TCRdb's copy has only in-frame clones and lacks some. This sample has about 120,000 clones, with around 86% found just once. Sequenced input: peripheral blood. These receptors were obtained from a woman in her 70s with COVID-19, enrolled during active disease.

V and J are TRBV25-1 and TRBJ2-1; 9 nucleotides match TRBD2. The V gene's germline CDR1 is MGHDK and CDR2 SYGVNS. The CDR3 is 18 residues long. Trimming removed 2 bases from V and 7 bases from J; junction bases left unmatched: 15. CDR3 sequence reads: CASSEVHTGGGARNEQFF. The CDR3 coding sequence is TGTGCCAGCAGTGAAGTTCACACGGGCGGGGGGGCCCGTAATGAGCAGTTCTTC.

The genes are TRBV28 and TRBJ1-3; a weak D match, TRBD1 (6 bases). CDR3 length: 14 residues. The V gene's germline CDR1 is MDHEN and CDR2 SYDVKM. Trimming cost V 8 bases and J 2 bases, with 13 bases left between them. The CDR3 nucleotides are TGTGCCAGCCTAAGCGGGGGGCCTGGAAACACCATATATTTT. It yields the protein CASLSGGPGNTIYF.

The chain carries TRBV28 and TRBJ1-2; weak D call: TRBD1 (6 bases). V lost 4 bases, J lost 4 bases, and 13 bases lay in between. This CDR3 region has 14 residues. Germline V lookup: CDR1 MDHEN, CDR2 SYDVKM. CDR3 nucleotide sequence: TGTGCCAGCAGTTCAACAGGGAAGGGCTATGGCTACACCTTC. Its protein is CASSSTGKGYGYTF.

The chain couples TRBV14 to TRBJ2-5; D possibly corresponds to TRBD1 (6 bases). Deletions cut 4 bases from V and 6 bases from J, with 15 bases between. The CDR3 covers 14 residues. Germline loops: CDR1 SGHDN, CDR2 FVKESK. In DNA form, the CDR3 reads TGTGCCAGCAGCCGGCCAGGACAGAGTCAGACCCAGTACTTC. Amino acids: CASSRPGQSQTQYF.

The chain is built from TRBV2 and TRBJ1-4, with D maybe TRBD1 (6 bases). The CDR3 is 15 amino acids. The V gene lost 7 bases and the J gene lost 7 bases, with 19 bases spanning the gap. The germline gives CDR1 SNHLY, CDR2 FYNNEI. CDR3 protein: CASTPGGAVGEKLFF. For the CDR3, the DNA is TGTGCCAGCACCCCGGGGGGGGCTGTAGGTGAAAAACTGTTTTTT.

The table lists this clone with many counts. Other DNA sequences of this sample code for an identical CDR3. The CDR3 here is CASSAEGYEQYF. The CDR3 DNA follows: TGTGCCAGCAGTGCGGAGGGGTACGAGCAGTACTTC. The V gene is TRBV2, the J gene TRBJ2-7; weak D call: TRBD2 (6 bases). The germline V gene encodes CDR1 SNHLY and CDR2 FYNNEI. This CDR3 has 12 amino acids. V gave up 4 bases and J gave up 4 bases, with 8 bases separating them.

V is TRBV28 and J is TRBJ1-1; D is unresolved. Trimming removed 6 bases from V and 4 bases from J, with 15 bases in between. The CDR3 runs to 14 residues. The V gene's germline CDR1 is MDHEN and CDR2 SYDVKM. The CDR3 sequence is CASRLSRGRTEAFF. CDR3 bases: TGTGCCAGCAGGCTATCGCGGGGTCGCACTGAAGCTTTCTTT. Complete variable domain (other parts from reference TRBV28 and TRBJ1-1): DVKVTQSSRYLVKRTGEKVFLECVQDMDHENMFWYRQDPGLGLRLIYFSYDVKMKEKGDIPEGYSVSREKKERFSLILESASTNQTSMYLCASRLSRGRTEAFFGQGTRLTVV.

The gene calls are TRBV28 and TRBJ1-2; D remains ambiguous. Trimming cost V 4 bases and J 5 bases, with 8 bases left between them. The CDR3 extends over 12 amino acids. From germline, CDR1 is MDHEN and CDR2 SYDVKM. The CDR3 is CASSWAAYGYTF. The CDR3 region has the DNA TGTGCCAGCAGTTGGGCAGCTTATGGCTACACCTTC.

The J gene is TRBJ1-1, the V gene TRBV7-9; 8 bases fit TRBD1. CDR1 and CDR2 (germline): SEHNR, FQNEAQ (reference sequence). V lost 4 bases to trimming and J lost 7 bases; unmatched junction nucleotides: 8. This CDR3 contains 14 residues. This CDR3 reads CASSSPGGDHEAFF. The CDR3 region has the DNA TGTGCCAGCAGCTCTCCAGGGGGCGACCATGAAGCTTTCTTT.

This chain uses TRBV30 with TRBJ1-2; 7 nucleotides match TRBD1. Trimming took 3 bases from V and 2 from J; bases not matched to a gene: 9. CDR3 length: 15 residues. CDR1 GTSNPN and CDR2 SVGIG come from the germline V gene (reference sequence). CDR3 coding DNA: TGTGCCTGGAGCTTGGGGGGACAGCCAAACTATGGCTACACCTTC. Its translation is CAWSLGGQPNYGYTF.

The CDR3 nucleotides are TGTGCCAGCAGCTTAGTCGTCTGGACTAGCGGGGGCTTAGGGTCCGAGCAGTACTTC. This translates into CASSLVVWTSGGLGSEQYF. V gene TRBV11-2 combines with J gene TRBJ2-7; 13 bases map to TRBD2. J was trimmed by 6 bases and V by 1 base; bases with no gene match: 15. The CDR3 has 19 amino acids. From germline, CDR1 is SGHAT and CDR2 FQNNGV.

This sequence joins TRBV3-1 (or the pseudogene TRBV3-2) and TRBJ1-1; 9 nucleotides match TRBD1. The trim removed 3 bases at V and 5 bases at J, leaving 4 bases unmatched. Looked up from germline, CDR1 is LGHDT and CDR2 is YNNKEL (reference sequence). The CDR3 sequence is 14 residues long. The DNA for the CDR3 is TGTGCCAGCAGCCAGAGGGACAGGGAGACTGAAGCTTTCTTT. Translation gives CASSQRDRETEAFF.

The chain joins TRBV30 to TRBJ2-5; D is perhaps TRBD1 (5 bases). The V gene lost 0 bases and the J gene lost 4 bases, with 12 bases spanning the gap. This CDR3 has 14 residues. Germline V gene lookup returns CDR1 GTSNPN and CDR2 SVGIG (reference sequence). CDR3 bases: TGTGCCTGGAGTGTCAGGGTGTTGCCAGAGACCCAGTACTTC. Amino acids: CAWSVRVLPETQYF.

The chain is built from TRBV27 and TRBJ1-6; tentatively, D is TRBD1 (6 bases). V lost 2 bases and J 0 bases, leaving 17 bases between the germline ends. The germline gives CDR1 MNHEY, CDR2 SMNVEV (reference sequence). CDR3 length: 19 amino acids. CDR3 sequence reads: CASSLKGAQGSSYNSPLHF. The CDR3 DNA sequence: TGTGCCAGCAGTTTAAAGGGAGCACAGGGTAGCTCCTATAATTCACCCCTCCACTTT.

This clone turned up a few times. J is TRBJ2-5 and V is TRBV5-4, with D unclear. The germline V and J ends were trimmed by 4 bases and 0 bases, with 10 bases remaining between them. There are 14 residues in the CDR3. Looked up from germline, CDR1 is SGHNT and CDR2 is YYREEE (reference sequence). The CDR3 spells CASSTRSYQETQYF. The CDR3 DNA is TGTGCCAGCAGCACGCGGAGTTACCAAGAGACCCAGTACTTC.

This rearrangement joins TRBV27 to TRBJ2-4; 7 bases agree with TRBD2. The CDR3 runs 11 residues. V dropped 7 bases and J dropped 10; count of bases not matched to a gene: 4. Germline-derived CDR1 and CDR2 are MNHEY and SMNVEV (reference sequence). The CDR3 sequence is CASTLGGIQYF. For the CDR3, the DNA is TGTGCCAGCACACTGGGGGGGATTCAGTACTTC.

In DNA, the CDR3 is TGTGCCAGCAGCGCGGGCCCCCCGGGGGAGCAGTACTTC. This encodes CASSAGPPGEQYF. J is TRBJ2-7 and V is TRBV9, with D perhaps matching TRBD2 (5 bases). Trimming took off 3 bases at V and 7 bases at J, with 14 bases between the two ends. The CDR3 has 13 residues. Per the germline V gene, CDR1 is SGDLS and CDR2 is YYNGEE.

The rearrangement joins TRBV5-1 to TRBJ1-1; D gene unclear. There are 15 residues in the CDR3. Germline CDR1 SGHRS, CDR2 YFSETQ. V was clipped by 2 bases and J by 6 bases, with 17 bases between them. This CDR3 reads CASSFGIFSLPEAFF. The DNA of the CDR3 is TGCGCCAGCAGCTTTGGCATTTTCTCTTTGCCTGAAGCTTTCTTT. The full variable domain, its missing parts supplied by reference TRBV5-1 and TRBJ1-1, is KAGVTQTPRYLIKTRGQQVTLSCSPISGHRSVSWYQQTPGQGLQFLFEYFSETQRNKGNFPGRFSGRQFSNSRSEMNVSTLELGDSALYLCASSFGIFSLPEAFFGQGTRLTVV.

The rearrangement uses TRBV30 and TRBJ1-5, with D hard to call. Trimming removed 0 bases from V and 0 bases from J, with 9 bases in between. Germline-derived CDR1 and CDR2 are GTSNPN and SVGIG (reference sequence). This CDR3 comprises 15 residues. CDR3 in DNA: TGTGCCTGGAGTGTGCCCGGGTATAGCAATCAGCCCCAGCATTTT. This gives the protein CAWSVPGYSNQPQHF.

The chain recombines TRBV7-9 with TRBJ1-2; the D is unclear. V was pared by 0 bases and J by 6 bases, with 8 bases between. CDR3 size: 13 residues. Germline V gene sequence: CDR1 SEHNR, CDR2 FQNEAQ (reference sequence). As DNA, the CDR3 is TGTGCCAGCAGCTTAGCGAGGTTCGATGGCTACACCTTC. Translation gives CASSLARFDGYTF.

CDR3 sequence reads: CASSMTGNRETQYF. CDR3 bases: TGTGCCAGCAGCATGACAGGGAATCGAGAGACCCAGTACTTC. The rearrangement joins TRBV5-6 to TRBJ2-5, with 7 bases identical to TRBD1. CDR1 is SGHDT and CDR2 is YYEEEE in the germline V gene. CDR3 size: 14 residues. After removal of 4 bases from V and 4 bases from J, the junction contained 7 bases not matched to a gene.

This chain links TRBV18 with TRBJ2-3; the match to TRBD1 covers 7 bases. The germline V gene encodes CDR1 KGHSH and CDR2 LQKENI. The CDR3 runs 15 residues. The V and J ends lost 5 bases and 7 bases, in that order; junction bases with no gene match: 12. CDR3 nucleotide sequence: TGTGCCAGCTCAACTCCGGGACAGTTGAAAAATACGCAGTATTTT. It encodes CASSTPGQLKNTQYF.

The rearrangement links TRBV5-1 to TRBJ2-1; D not certain. Per the germline V gene, CDR1 is SGHRS and CDR2 is YFSETQ. The CDR3 is 15 residues long. V was trimmed by 5 bases and J by 1 base, leaving 13 bases between them. CDR3: CASSLNSLSYNEQFF. The CDR3 DNA sequence: TGCGCCAGCAGTTTAAATAGTCTGTCCTACAATGAGCAGTTCTTC.

The chain employs TRBV7-9 and TRBJ1-2; the match to TRBD1 covers 11 bases. This CDR3 contains 15 residues. CDR1 SEHNR and CDR2 FQNEAQ come from the germline V gene (reference sequence). J was trimmed by 4 bases and V by 5 bases; bases with no gene match: 6. The DNA of the CDR3 is TGTGCCAGCAGCCAAGGGACAGGGGGAATCTATGGCTACACCTTC. Its translation: CASSQGTGGIYGYTF.

This clone showed up just a few times. V and J are TRBV6-6 and TRBJ2-7; D perhaps matches TRBD2 (5 bases). Germline loops: CDR1 MNHNY, CDR2 SVGAGI (reference sequence). Trimming removed 4 bases from V and 7 bases from J, with 11 bases in between. The CDR3 contains 12 residues. This CDR3 is CASSLDYLEQYF. As DNA, the CDR3 is TGTGCCAGCAGTTTAGACTACTTGGAGCAGTACTTC.

V and J are TRBV19 and TRBJ1-4, with TRBD1 matching 7 bases. This CDR3 spans 15 amino acids. V was clipped by 3 bases and J by 5 bases; unmatched bases: 6. Germline V gives CDR1 LNHDA, CDR2 SQIVND (reference sequence). The CDR3 nucleotides read TGTGCCAGTAGTATTTCCGACAGGGCAAATGAAAAACTGTTTTTT. It translates to CASSISDRANEKLFF.

This chain links TRBV7-2 with TRBJ2-1; D gene uncertain. Germline V gives CDR1 SGHTA, CDR2 FQGNSA. Trimming pared 1 base from V and 7 bases from J, leaving 11 bases between. The CDR3 loop spans 14 amino acids. CDR3 amino acids: CASSLGDSRNEQFF. In DNA form, the CDR3 reads TGTGCCAGCAGCTTAGGTGATAGCCGGAATGAGCAGTTCTTC.

The chain combines TRBV27 with TRBJ2-7; D not resolved. V was trimmed by 3 bases and J by 2 bases, leaving 14 bases between them. Germline assignment: CDR1 MNHEY and CDR2 SMNVEV (reference sequence). CDR3 length: 15 amino acids. Here the CDR3 reads CASSFGAAAPYEQYF. CDR3 DNA: TGTGCCAGCAGTTTTGGAGCCGCCGCCCCCTACGAGCAGTACTTC.

The genes are TRBV5-6 and TRBJ2-7, with a weak D call TRBD1 (6 bases). V lost 0 bases, J lost 2 bases, and 6 bases lay in between. CDR3 length: 13 residues. CDR1 is SGHDT, CDR2 YYEEEE, per germline. CDR3 coding DNA: TGTGCCAGCAGCTTGGGGGGGCCCTACGAGCAGTACTTC. Encoded protein: CASSLGGPYEQYF.

The chain couples TRBV5-4 to TRBJ1-6, with D possibly TRBD1 on 6 matching bases. Germline V gene data show CDR1 as SGHNT and CDR2 as YYREEE (reference sequence). This CDR3 region has 15 residues. With 3 bases removed from V and 4 bases from J, the gap between germline ends came to 11 bases. This CDR3 is CASSSGAGYNSPLHF. The CDR3, as DNA: TGTGCCAGCAGCTCAGGGGCAGGTTATAATTCACCCCTCCACTTT.

In this sample, this clone turned up once. DNA of the CDR3: TGTGCCAGCTCATCAGAGGTCGGGGGATTCGGCTACACCTTC. Protein sequence: CASSSEVGGFGYTF. The chain combines TRBV18 with TRBJ1-2; possibly TRBD1 for D (5 bases). CDR1 is KGHSH, CDR2 LQKENI, per germline. V lost 5 bases, J lost 8 bases, and 18 bases lay in between. CDR3 length equals 14 residues.